The entry below describes one TCR beta chain. The antigen this receptor binds is unknown. No base quality information exists; no much larger clone differs at one position. The collaborating institutions used their own protocols to collect whole blood in K2EDTA tubes. For TCRbeta analysis, collaborators shipped samples in one of three forms: frozen whole blood, isolated PBMCs, or DNA extracted from either of those sample types. CDR3 length: 16 amino acids, cysteine to valine. CDR3 DNA is the only sequence kept; it has 48 bases, read in frame from the first base. The junction carries 13 bases between V and J, which are trimmed by 0 bases and 1 base respectively. Looking up the germline V gene yields CDR1 LGHNT and CDR2 FRNRAP. The data stem from a study of blood T cell repertoires in COVID-19 (dated by TCRdb to about 2020). About the full investigation: Samples from collaborators originated in the United States, Italy and Spain and spanned both the acute and convalescent phases of COVID-19. The prospective study material was composed of cDNA or gDNA derived from T cells, B-cell-depleted T cells, or PBMCs. Subjects who had been exposed to COVID-19, were actively infected with it, or had recovered from it provided the deeply sampled blood TCRbeta repertoires that made up the dataset. The repertoires were made available in a free public database intended to serve as a resource for research on the immune response to SARS-CoV-2. Samples came from the ongoing ImmuneRACE study (first 160 participants) plus 1,254 subjects from 6 global collaborators. Nearly every sample came with metadata listing a de-identified subject ID, COVID-19 status, age in years and sex. HLA class I and class II types, where available, came from metadata supplied by the sample provider rather than from assay-based typing.

Study-wide conclusions, independent of this receptor: The amount of clinical and demographic metadata varied by source and participant and was provided uncurated.

TCRbeta CDR3 regions were amplified from genomic DNA using the immunoSEQ Assay, a bias-controlled multiplex PCR. On the authors' methods: The number of nucleated cells in each sample was estimated by amplification of reference gene primers within the assay. To quantify the absolute abundance of each unique TCRbeta CDR3 rearrangement, sequence reads were collapsed and filtered. For each sample, productive Simpson clonality was calculated as the square root of Simpson's diversity index across productive rearrangements. TCRdb re-hosts the immuneACCESS table, in-frame sequences only. Its copies lack some clones; in the studies checked, an unresolved V gene accounts for under half of them, and the cause for the rest is not known. V and J calls and clone size are as listed in that table; D and trimming were resolved from the DNA. This sample is represented by some 210,000 clones; about 91% of them were singletons. The ten largest clones take up 4% to 5.5% of the sample.

What was sequenced was peripheral blood. This clonotype originated in a woman between 40 and 50 years old with acute or convalescent COVID-19. The V gene is TRBV12-5 and the J gene is TRBJ2-7, and the D gene may be TRBD1, 6 bases matching. Here the CDR3 is given as CASGLVLTGGSYEQYV. The nucleotides are TGTGCTAGTGGTTTGGTACTGACAGGTGGGTCCTACGAGCAGTACGTC.